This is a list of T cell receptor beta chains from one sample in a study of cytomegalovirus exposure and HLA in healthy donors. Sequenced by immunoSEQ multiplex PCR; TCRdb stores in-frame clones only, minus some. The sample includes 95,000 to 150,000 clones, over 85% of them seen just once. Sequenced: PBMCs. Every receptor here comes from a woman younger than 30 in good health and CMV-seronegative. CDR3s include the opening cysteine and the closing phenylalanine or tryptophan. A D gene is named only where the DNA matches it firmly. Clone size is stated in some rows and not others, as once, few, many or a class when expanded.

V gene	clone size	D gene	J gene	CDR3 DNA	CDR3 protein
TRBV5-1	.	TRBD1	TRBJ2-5	TGCGCCAGCAGCTCCAGGGGGCCAGAGACCCAGTACTTC	CASSSRGPETQYF
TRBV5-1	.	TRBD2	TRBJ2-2	TGCGCCAGCAGCCCACTAGCGGGGGGGCCGGACGGGGAGCTGTTTTTT	CASSPLAGGPDGELFF
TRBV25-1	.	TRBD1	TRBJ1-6	TGTGCCAGCAGCGGACCCTTATTAAGACAGGGAAAAAATTCACCCCTCCACTTT	CASSGPLLRQGKNSPLHF
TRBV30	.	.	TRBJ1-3	TGTGCCTGGAGTCCGGACAGTGGAAACACCATATATTTT	CAWSPDSGNTIYF
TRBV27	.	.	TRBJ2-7	TGTGCCAGCAGTCGCGGTTACGAGCAGTACTTC	CASSRGYEQYF
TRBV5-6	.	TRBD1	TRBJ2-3	TGTGCCAGCAGCCAAACGACAGGGGTGGCAGATACGCAGTATTTT	CASSQTTGVADTQYF
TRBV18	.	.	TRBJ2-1	TGTGCCAGCTCACCACCCCAGCGGGCCTACAATGAGCAGTTCTTC	CASSPPQRAYNEQFF
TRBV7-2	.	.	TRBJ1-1	TGTGCCAGCAGCTTAGATTCCACGATCGAGTTGAACGCTTTCTTT	CASSLDSTIELNAFF
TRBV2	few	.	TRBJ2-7	TGTGCCAGCAGTGAAACCCAAGGAGCCTACGAGCAGTACTTC	CASSETQGAYEQYF
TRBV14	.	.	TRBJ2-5	TGTGCCAGTTTAGACTACTTAAAAAGAGAGACCCAGTACTTC	CASLDYLKRETQYF
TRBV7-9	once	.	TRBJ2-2	TGTGCCAGCAGATTGTCTCCAGGGATGTTCGGCACCGGGGAGCTGTTTTTT	CASRLSPGMFGTGELFF
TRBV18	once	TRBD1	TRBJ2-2	TGTGCCAGCTCACCCAACATTCCGACAGGGGGCAGCGGGGAGCTGTTTTTT	CASSPNIPTGGSGELFF
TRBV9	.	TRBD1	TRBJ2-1	TGTGCCAGCAGCGTCACGGGACAGGCCAGCGAGCAGTTCTTC	CASSVTGQASEQFF
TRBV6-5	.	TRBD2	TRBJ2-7	TGTGCCAGCAGTTACTCGACTAGCGGGAGGTACGAGCAGTACTTC	CASSYSTSGRYEQYF
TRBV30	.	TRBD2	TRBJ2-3	TGTGCCTGCTCGGGACTAGCGGGAGTTTTCGGAATTGCAGATACGCAGTATTTT	CACSGLAGVFGIADTQYF
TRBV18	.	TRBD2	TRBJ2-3	TGTGCCAGCTCATCAAGGACTAGCGGGAGGGTAGCAGATACGCAGTATTTT	CASSSRTSGRVADTQYF
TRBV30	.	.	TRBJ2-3	TGTGCCTGGGGAACCCTAGCAGATACGCAGTATTTT	CAWGTLADTQYF
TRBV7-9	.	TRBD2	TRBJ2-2	TGTGCCAGCAGCGGCGCGAGGACTAGCGGGATAAGCGGGGAGCTGTTTTTT	CASSGARTSGISGELFF
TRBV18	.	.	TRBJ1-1	TGTGCCAGCTCACCTTCGAGGGCGAACACTGAAGCTTTCTTT	CASSPSRANTEAFF
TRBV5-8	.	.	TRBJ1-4	TGTGCCAGCAGCCCCGGGTCGCAGCGCCGTGAAAAACTGTTTTTT	CASSPGSQRREKLFF
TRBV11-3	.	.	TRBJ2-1	TGTGCCAGCAGCTTAGGAGAGACTAGCAATGAGCAGTTCTTC	CASSLGETSNEQFF
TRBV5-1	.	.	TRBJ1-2	TGCGCCAGCAGCCAGACAGGCCCCTATGGCTACACCTTC	CASSQTGPYGYTF
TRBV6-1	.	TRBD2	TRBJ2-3	TGTGCCAGCAGAAGACTAGCGGGGAGCACAGATACGCAGTATTTT	CASRRLAGSTDTQYF
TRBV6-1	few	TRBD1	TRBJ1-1	TGTGCCAGCAGTGAAGTCGGGACAGGGGGCTCTGAAGCTTTCTTT	CASSEVGTGGSEAFF
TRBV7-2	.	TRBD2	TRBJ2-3	TGTGCCAGCAGCTTAGAAGGTAGCGGGAGAGTAGATACGCAGTATTTT	CASSLEGSGRVDTQYF